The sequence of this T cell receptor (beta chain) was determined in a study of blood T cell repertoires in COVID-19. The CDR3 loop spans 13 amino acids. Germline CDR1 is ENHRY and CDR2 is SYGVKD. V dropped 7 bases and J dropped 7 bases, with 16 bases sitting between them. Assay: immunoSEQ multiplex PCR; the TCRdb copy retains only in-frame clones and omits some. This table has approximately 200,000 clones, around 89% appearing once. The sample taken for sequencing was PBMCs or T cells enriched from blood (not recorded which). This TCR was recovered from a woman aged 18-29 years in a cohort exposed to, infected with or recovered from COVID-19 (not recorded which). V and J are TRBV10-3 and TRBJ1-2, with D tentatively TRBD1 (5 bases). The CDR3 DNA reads TGTGCCATCAAGGGGTATGGCGAGGTTGGCTACACCTTC. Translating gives CAIKGYGEVGYTF.